Below, 11 T cell receptor beta chains from the same sample are listed, as sequenced in a study of blood T cell repertoires in COVID-19. TCRdb keeps only in-frame clones here, not all; method: immunoSEQ multiplex PCR. The repertoire includes 100,000 or so clones, approximately 88% of them detected once, and 0.47% sits in the top ten. Source material: peripheral blood. The receptors were gathered from a man aged 60 to 75 with acute or convalescent COVID-19.

The chain combines TRBV27 with TRBJ1-2; 7 nucleotides match TRBD1. The V and J ends lost 0 bases and 4 bases, in that order; junction bases with no gene match: 5. The CDR3 consists of 15 residues. Germline CDR1 reads MNHEY; CDR2 reads SMNVEV (reference sequence). The CDR3 DNA is TGTGCCAGCAGTTTATCAGGGGGCTCAGGCTATGGCTACACCTTC. Its translation is CASSLSGGSGYGYTF.

As concerns this clone: A junction boundary mismatches the germline segment, possibly from a read error. The V gene is TRBV10-1, the J gene TRBJ2-5; D possibly corresponds to TRBD2 (5 bases). This CDR3 spans 13 amino acids. Germline V gene data show CDR1 as WNHNN and CDR2 as SYGVQD (reference sequence). This CDR3 is CASSETPGEIQYF. The CDR3 DNA reads TGCGCCAGCAGTGAGACTCCCGGGGAGATCCAGTACTTC.

J is TRBJ2-4 and V is TRBV27; perhaps TRBD2 as D (7 bases). V shed 3 bases and J shed 5 bases, with 11 bases lying between them. The CDR3 has 14 amino acids. Germline loops: CDR1 MNHEY, CDR2 SMNVEV (reference sequence). The CDR3 DNA follows: TGTGCCAGCAGTTTGCGGGGGCTGGAAAACATTCAGTACTTC. Protein product: CASSLRGLENIQYF.

The chain uses TRBV5-1 and TRBJ1-6; D ambiguous. The CDR3 length is 13 residues. CDR1 SGHRS and CDR2 YFSETQ come from the germline V gene. Trimming pared 4 bases from V and 10 bases from J, leaving 12 bases between. The CDR3 region is CASSADWKSPLHF. For the CDR3, the DNA is TGCGCCAGCAGCGCCGACTGGAAATCACCCCTCCACTTT.

V gene TRBV12-2 combines with J gene TRBJ2-7; no DNA check was done on the table's D call, TRBD2. TRBV12-2 is annotated as a pseudogene. This CDR3 spans 17 amino acids. CDR3 nucleotides: TGTGCAAGTCGCTCTTCCGGGACTAGCGGGAGGCCCCACGAGCAGTACTTC. This sequence encodes CASRSSGTSGRPHEQYF.

The gene calls are TRBV9 and TRBJ1-1, with D unclear. Germline loops: CDR1 SGDLS, CDR2 YYNGEE. The CDR3 consists of 13 residues. The germline V and J ends were trimmed by 3 bases and 1 base, with 7 bases remaining between them. CDR3 in DNA: TGTGCCAGCAGCGGTTACTGGAACACTGAAGCTTTCTTT. The encoded protein is CASSGYWNTEAFF.

This clone was observed a few times. The V call is TRBV6-1, the J call TRBJ1-5; D is unresolved. CDR1 is MNHNS and CDR2 is SASEGT in the germline V gene. V lost 0 bases and J lost 4, with 7 bases in between. This CDR3 comprises 14 residues. CDR3 DNA: TGTGCCAGCAGTGAAGCGCTGAGGAATCAGCCCCAGCATTTT. The encoded protein is CASSEALRNQPQHF.

The V call is TRBV5-4, the J call TRBJ1-2; the D is unclear. V was trimmed by 3 bases and J by 0 bases, leaving 6 bases between them. The CDR3 loop spans 13 amino acids. Per germline, CDR1 SGHNT and CDR2 YYREEE (reference sequence). DNA for the CDR3: TGTGCCAGCAGCTCCCCAGCTAACTATGGCTACACCTTC. Protein sequence: CASSSPANYGYTF. Full variable domain (missing parts from reference TRBV5-4 and TRBJ1-2): ETGVTQSPTHLIKTRGQQVTLRCSSQSGHNTVSWYQQALGQGPQFIFQYYREEENGRGNFPPRFSGLQFPNYSSELNVNALELDDSALYLCASSSPANYGYTFGSGTRLTVV.

The rearrangement links TRBV11-2 to TRBJ2-7, with 12 bases fitting TRBD1. The CDR3 extends over 16 amino acids. With 0 bases clipped from V and 7 bases from J, the junction kept 7 bases outside the gene matches. Germline CDR1 SGHAT, CDR2 FQNNGV. The CDR3 nucleotides are TGTGCCAGCAGCTTAGAAACGGGACAGGGGGCGCGAGAGCAGTACTTC. This codes for CASSLETGQGAREQYF.

The chain uses TRBV11-3 and TRBJ2-7, with 7 bases aligning to TRBD2. The CDR3 runs 12 residues. Unmatched junction bases numbered 4, after V lost 6 bases and J lost 5 bases. In germline, CDR1 is SGHNT, CDR2 YENEEA. In DNA form, the CDR3 reads TGTGCCAGCAGTGGACTAGGAGACGAGCAGTACTTC. This codes for CASSGLGDEQYF.

The V call is TRBV7-6, the J call TRBJ2-7; TRBD1 matches at 8 bases. V was pared by 1 base and J by 5 bases, with 7 bases of the junction left unmatched. Germline V gives CDR1 SGHVS, CDR2 FNYEAQ. CDR3 length: 15 amino acids. The CDR3 region is CASSLGTGRLDEQYF. CDR3 nucleotide sequence: TGTGCCAGCAGCTTAGGGACAGGGCGCCTCGACGAGCAGTACTTC.